The 3 T cell receptor beta chains presented below share a single source sample, sequenced in a study of OX40 agonist ivuxolimab in advanced cancers. Assay used: immunoSEQ multiplex PCR; TCRdb lists only in-frame clones, some missing. In the table there are under 90,000 clones, approximately 92% of which are singletons. The sample here was CD4+ or CD8+ T cells sorted from blood, taken in a trial of the OX40 agonist ivuxolimab. Receptors were obtained from an adult with an advanced solid tumor such as melanoma, head and neck, liver or kidney cancer.

This chain uses TRBV6-5 with TRBJ2-1, with TRBD2 as a possible D gene (6 bases). There are 12 residues in the CDR3. Germline CDR1 MNHEY, CDR2 SVGAGI. The V end was cut by 7 bases, the J end by 9 bases, with 13 bases between. The CDR3 DNA sequence: TGTGCCAGCACCGATCGGGGAGGTGAGCAGTTCTTC. Translating gives CASTDRGGEQFF.

CDR3 region: CASSSSGGNYGYTF. The CDR3 DNA reads TGTGCCAGCAGCTCCAGCGGAGGGAACTATGGCTACACCTTC. This rearrangement joins TRBV9 to TRBJ1-2; D is unclear. This CDR3 region has 14 residues. Trimming took off 4 bases at V and 2 bases at J, with 12 bases between the two ends. The germline V gene encodes CDR1 SGDLS and CDR2 YYNGEE.

This chain links TRBV6-5 with TRBJ2-7, with D maybe TRBD2 (6 bases). Germline V CDR1 and CDR2: MNHEY, SVGAGI. There are 11 residues in the CDR3. V was shortened by 10 bases and J by 6 bases, with 13 bases between the two germline ends. This CDR3 is CATTGVSEQYF. The CDR3 DNA is TGTGCCACCACGGGGGTCAGCGAGCAGTACTTC.